Listed below are T cell receptor beta chains from one sample, sequenced in a study of blood T cell repertoires in COVID-19. Method: immunoSEQ multiplex PCR; TCRdb's copy keeps in-frame clones and lacks some. The data hold roughly 170,000 clones, with approximately 85% observed a single time. Source material: peripheral blood. The receptors come from a woman aged 55-75 years with COVID-19, enrolled during active disease. CDR3s leave out the opening cysteine and the closing phenylalanine or tryptophan.

V: TRBV7-2
CDR3: ASSKGTTPDTQY

V: TRBV10-3
CDR3: ATQQGPPGNEQF

V: TRBV21-1
CDR3: ASSKEGTGSTYNEQF

V: TRBV11-2
CDR3: ASSLLQGRNTGELF

V: TRBV7-2
CDR3: ASSFTRSYNSPLH

V: TRBV27
CDR3: ASSLSQTGGGDEQY

V: TRBV28
CDR3: ASSLGSTGGNTIY

V: TRBV11-3
CDR3: ASSLGGRASEQY

V: TRBV19
CDR3: AISRGWAGGTEAF

V: TRBV10-2
CDR3: ASTERVAVNEQF

V: TRBV5-1
CDR3: ASSLEPGATGELF

V: TRBV27
CDR3: ASSRQGRSEKLF

V: TRBV27
CDR3: ASLVQGTTQPQH

V: TRBV5-5
CDR3: ASSFVMNTEAF

V: TRBV5-1
CDR3: ASPVRAFRYGYT

V: TRBV28
CDR3: ASITDYGYT

V: TRBV7-9
CDR3: ASSPDFVGGYT